The rows below give T cell receptor beta chains drawn from one sample of a study of shared clonotypes between healthy human individuals. Clones were sequenced by immunoSEQ multiplex PCR, and TCRdb holds only the in-frame ones, with some missing. The sample has about 1.5 million clones, approximately 98% seen once; the top ten hold around 0.47%. The sample was naive CD4+ T cells sorted from blood. The receptors originated from a man aged 30 to 39 in good health. The CDR3 runs from the conserved cysteine through the conserved F or W. A D gene is named only where the DNA matches it firmly. Clone size appears in some rows only: once, few, many, or a class for an expanded clone.

v_gene	len	abundance	d_gene	j_gene	CDR3nt	CDR3aa
TRBV20-1	10	-	TRBD1	TRBJ2-7	TGCAGTGCCAGGGACAGCGAGCAGTACTTC	CSARDSEQYF
TRBV5-4	16	once	TRBD1	TRBJ2-7	TGTGCCAGCAGCTTCTTTCGGACAGGGGGGACCTACGAGCAGTACTTC	CASSFFRTGGTYEQYF
TRBV5-4	15	-	TRBD1	TRBJ1-2	TGTGCCAGCAGCCACCTGGACAGGGCTGTCTATGGCTACACCTTC	CASSHLDRAVYGYTF
TRBV28	12	-	-	TRBJ1-2	TGTGCCAGCAGCCCCTGGGTCTATGGCTACACCTTC	CASSPWVYGYTF
TRBV5-4	15	-	-	TRBJ2-1	TGTGCCAGCAGCTCCCGGGGGGCAGCTTACAATGAGCAGTTCTTC	CASSSRGAAYNEQFF
TRBV30	13	-	TRBD2	TRBJ2-7	TGTGCCTGGAGGGTCGGGGGGTTGTACGAGCAGTACTTC	CAWRVGGLYEQYF
TRBV5-5	13	once	-	TRBJ1-5	TGTGCCAGCAGCTCACAAGATCATCAGCCCCAGCATTTT	CASSSQDHQPQHF
TRBV10-3	15	-	-	TRBJ2-6	TGTGCCGCAACCGAAGGGGGCTCTGGGGCCAACGTCCTGACTTTC	CAATEGGSGANVLTF
TRBV2	15	-	-	TRBJ1-4	TGTGCCAGCAGTACCCAGGGGAGAGGTAATGAAAAACTGTTTTTT	CASSTQGRGNEKLFF
TRBV19	15	-	-	TRBJ1-1	TGTGCCAGTAGTATAGGGCCTAATACGAACACTGAAGCTTTCTTT	CASSIGPNTNTEAFF
TRBV5-4	15	-	TRBD1	TRBJ2-7	TGTGCCAGCAGCCAGAGACGGACAGGACCCTACGAGCAGTACTTC	CASSQRRTGPYEQYF
TRBV9	15	-	-	TRBJ1-4	TGTGCCAGCAGCGGGGGAGGGGTCACTAATGAAAAACTGTTTTTT	CASSGGGVTNEKLFF
TRBV5-5	15	-	TRBD1	TRBJ1-3	TGTGCCAGCAGCACTACTACAGGGGCGCGAAACACCATATATTTT	CASSTTTGARNTIYF
TRBV7-9	14	-	TRBD2	TRBJ2-3	TGTGCCAGCGCGGGGGGGCGATCGGAAGATACGCAGTATTTT	CASAGGRSEDTQYF